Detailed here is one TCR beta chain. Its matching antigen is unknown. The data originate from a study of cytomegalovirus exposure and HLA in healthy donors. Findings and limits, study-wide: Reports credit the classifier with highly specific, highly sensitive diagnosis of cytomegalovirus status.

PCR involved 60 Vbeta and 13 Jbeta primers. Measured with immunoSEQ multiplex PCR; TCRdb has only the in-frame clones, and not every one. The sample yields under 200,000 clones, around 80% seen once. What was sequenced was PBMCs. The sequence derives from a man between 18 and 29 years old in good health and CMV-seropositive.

CDR3 sequence: CASSLDPGMGYGYTF. Here the CDR3 DNA reads TGTGCCAGCAGCTTGGACCCGGGGATGGGCTATGGCTACACCTTC. The chain is built from TRBV5-6 and TRBJ1-2, with unresolved D. CDR1 is SGHDT, CDR2 YYEEEE, per germline. The V end was cut by 0 bases, the J end by 4 bases, with 13 bases between. This CDR3 comprises 15 residues.